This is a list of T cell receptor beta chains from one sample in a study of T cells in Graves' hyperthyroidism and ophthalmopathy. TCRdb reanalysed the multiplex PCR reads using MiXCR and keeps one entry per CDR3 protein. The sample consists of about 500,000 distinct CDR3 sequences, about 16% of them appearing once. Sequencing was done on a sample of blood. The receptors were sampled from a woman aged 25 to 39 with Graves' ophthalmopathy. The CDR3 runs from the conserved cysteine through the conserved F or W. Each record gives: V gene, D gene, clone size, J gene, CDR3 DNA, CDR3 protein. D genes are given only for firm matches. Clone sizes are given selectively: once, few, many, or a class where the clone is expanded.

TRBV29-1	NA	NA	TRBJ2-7	TGCAGCGTTGAGGGTTCGGGGTCTTCCTACGAGCAGTACTTC	CSVEGSGSSYEQYF
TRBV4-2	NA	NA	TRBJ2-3	TGTGCCAGCAGCCAAGATCGACAGAATACGCAGTATTTT	CASSQDRQNTQYF
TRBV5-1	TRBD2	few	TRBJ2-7	TGTGCCAGCAGCCAAGAGACCCTAGCGGGAGGCCCCTACGAGCAGTACTTC	CASSQETLAGGPYEQYF
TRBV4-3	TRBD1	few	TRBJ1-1	TGCGCCAGCAGCCACCTAGGGGGCGCCGGCACTGAAGCTTTCTTT	CASSHLGGAGTEAFF
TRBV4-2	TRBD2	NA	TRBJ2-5	TGTGCCAGCAGCCAAGAGGGACTAGCGGGAGCGGGGGAGACCCAGTACTTC	CASSQEGLAGAGETQYF
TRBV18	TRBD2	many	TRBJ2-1	TGTGCCAGCTCACCGGAGGCTAGCGGGAGGTCCTACAATGAGCAGTTCTTC	CASSPEASGRSYNEQFF
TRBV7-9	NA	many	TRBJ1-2	TGTGCCAGCAGCTTAGCGGCGGGGGCCTATGGCTACACCTTC	CASSLAAGAYGYTF
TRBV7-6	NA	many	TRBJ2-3	TGTGCCAGCAGCCCAGACGGGGGCACAGATACGCAGTATTTT	CASSPDGGTDTQYF
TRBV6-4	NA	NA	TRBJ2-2	TGTGCCAGCAGTGGAACGACGGGGCGCGGGACCGGGGAGCTGTTTTTT	CASSGTTGRGTGELFF
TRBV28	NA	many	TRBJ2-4	TGTGCCAGCAGACTGGAGGGGGCATCGGCCAAAAACATTCAGTACTTC	CASRLEGASAKNIQYF
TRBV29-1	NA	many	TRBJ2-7	TGCAGCGTTGCGGCAGGTGCCCACTACGAGCAGTACTTC	CSVAAGAHYEQYF
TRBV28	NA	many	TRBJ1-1	TGTGCCAGCAGTTTCGGACAGCTAAACACTGAAGCTTTCTTT	CASSFGQLNTEAFF
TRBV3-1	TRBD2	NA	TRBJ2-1	TGTGCCAGCAGCCAAGCCACTGGCGGGAGAGGTGAGCAGTTCTTC	CASSQATGGRGEQFF
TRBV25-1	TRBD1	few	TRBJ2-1	TGTGCCAGCAGTGAGACAGGGTTGCAGTTCTTC	CASSETGLQFF
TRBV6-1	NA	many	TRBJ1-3	TGTGCCAGCAGTGAATCCTCCCGGCCTGGAAACACCATATATTTT	CASSESSRPGNTIYF
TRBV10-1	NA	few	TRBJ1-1	TGCGCCAGCAGTGAACTGAGATCCACTGAAGCTTTCTTT	CASSELRSTEAFF
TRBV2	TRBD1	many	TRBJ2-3	TGTGCCAGCAGTCAAACCGCTCGGGGCAGGGGGCCAGATACGCAGTATTTT	CASSQTARGRGPDTQYF
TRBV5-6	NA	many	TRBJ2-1	TGTGCCAGCAGCTTAGTGGGTGAGCAGTTCTTC	CASSLVGEQFF
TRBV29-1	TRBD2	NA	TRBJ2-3	TGCAGCGTTCCCCGGTTAGCGGGAGGGGCAGATACGCAGTATTTT	CSVPRLAGGADTQYF
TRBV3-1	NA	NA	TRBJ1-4	TGTGCCAGCAGCTCAGGGGCCTCTAATGAAAAACTGTTTTTT	CASSSGASNEKLFF
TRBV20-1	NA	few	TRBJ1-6	TGCAGTGCTAGAGTTGTAGGGGCAGATCCCTCCTATAATTCACCCCTCCACTTT	CSARVVGADPSYNSPLHF
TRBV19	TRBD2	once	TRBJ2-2	TGTGCCAGTAGTATTGTAGCGGGAATCACCGGGGAGCTGTTTTTT	CASSIVAGITGELFF
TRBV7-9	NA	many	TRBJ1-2	TGTGCCAGCAGCTCTCCTGGAGGCTACACCTTC	CASSSPGGYTF
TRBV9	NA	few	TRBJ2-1	TGTGCCAGCAGCGTAGGGGGGCGGGAGAGGGATGAGCAGTTCTTC	CASSVGGRERDEQFF
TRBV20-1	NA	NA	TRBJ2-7	TGCAGTGCTAGTCGCCCGGGCCATCAAACCTACGAGCAGTACTTC	CSASRPGHQTYEQYF
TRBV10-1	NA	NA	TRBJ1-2	TGCGCCAGCAGTGAGTCTCGGGCCAACTATGGCTACACCTTC	CASSESRANYGYTF
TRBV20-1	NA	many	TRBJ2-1	TGCAGTTACCAACCAAAATGGTTTGAGCAGTTCTTC	CSYQPKWFEQFF
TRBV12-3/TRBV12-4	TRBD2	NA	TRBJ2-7	TGTGCCAGCAGTTTCTCCGGGACTAGCAACGAGCAGTACTTC	CASSFSGTSNEQYF
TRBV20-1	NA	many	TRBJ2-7	TGCAGTGCTAGGGGGGACACTAGCTCCTACGAGCAGTACTTC	CSARGDTSSYEQYF
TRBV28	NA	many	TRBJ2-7	TGTGCCAGCAGTTTTAAGGTGGGGGGAGTTTCCTACGAGCAGTACTTC	CASSFKVGGVSYEQYF
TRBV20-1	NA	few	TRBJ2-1	TGCAGTGCTAGCGGGAGCAGCTCCCACAATGAGCAGTTCTTC	CSASGSSSHNEQFF
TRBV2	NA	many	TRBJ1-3	TGTGCCAGCACCAGGGTTTCGAGCTCTGGAAACACCATATATTTT	CASTRVSSSGNTIYF
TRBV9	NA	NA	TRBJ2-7	TGTGCCAGCAGCGTAGGGGACGGGTTGTACGAGCAGTACTTC	CASSVGDGLYEQYF
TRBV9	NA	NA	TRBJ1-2	TGTGCCAGCAGCGTAGTGGTCGGGAACTATGGCTACACCTTC	CASSVVVGNYGYTF
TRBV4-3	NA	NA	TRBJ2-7	TGCGCCAGCAGCCCGGGGCGGCTAGCCTCAGACTACGAGCAGTACTTC	CASSPGRLASDYEQYF
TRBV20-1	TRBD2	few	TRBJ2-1	TGCAGTGGGGCTAGCGGGTCCCTGACCTACAATGAGCAGTTCTTC	CSGASGSLTYNEQFF
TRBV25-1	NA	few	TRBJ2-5	TGTGCCAGCAGTGGAGGGTTAGGACAAGAGACCCAGTACTTC	CASSGGLGQETQYF
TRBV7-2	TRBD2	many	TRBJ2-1	TGTGCCAGCAGCTTAGCCAAGACTAGCGGGATGGGCTCCTACAATGAGCAGTTCTTC	CASSLAKTSGMGSYNEQFF
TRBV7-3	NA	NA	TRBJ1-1	TGTGCCAGCAGCTCCCCCGAAGGGGGGACTGAAGCTTTCTTT	CASSSPEGGTEAFF
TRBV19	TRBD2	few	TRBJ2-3	TGTGCCAGTAGTTCCCGGACTAGCGGGATCCTAGATACGCAGTATTTT	CASSSRTSGILDTQYF
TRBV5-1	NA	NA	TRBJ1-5	TGCGCCAGCAGCTTGGCGGGGTCCGCGGATCAGCCCCAGCATTTT	CASSLAGSADQPQHF